These 9 T cell receptor beta chains were sequenced from one sample in a study of cytomegalovirus exposure and HLA in healthy donors. A multiplex PCR was run with 60 Vbeta primers and 13 Jbeta primers. Assay used: immunoSEQ multiplex PCR; TCRdb lists only in-frame clones, some missing. The data show tens of thousands of clones, roughly three quarters seen once. Sequenced input: PBMCs. These receptors were collected from a male donor in good health and CMV-seronegative.

The chain employs TRBV30 and TRBJ2-7, with 7 nucleotides matching TRBD2. The CDR3 spans 13 residues. V lost 0 bases to trimming and J lost 3 bases; unmatched junction nucleotides: 2. The germline V gene encodes CDR1 GTSNPN and CDR2 SVGIG (reference sequence). This CDR3 is CAWSVGLDYEQYF. The CDR3 region has the DNA TGTGCCTGGAGTGTCGGACTAGACTACGAGCAGTACTTC.

This chain links TRBV6-5 with TRBJ2-7, with 9 bases fitting TRBD1. V gave up 6 bases and J gave up 2 bases; unmatched junction bases: 8. Germline loops: CDR1 MNHEY, CDR2 SVGAGI. The CDR3 covers 15 residues. The CDR3 bases are TGTGCCAGCAGGAAGACAGGGGGGAGCGCCTACGAGCAGTACTTC. Its protein is CASRKTGGSAYEQYF.

V is TRBV7-3 and J is TRBJ2-6, with a weak D call TRBD2 (6 bases). The CDR3 contains 18 residues. The ends were cut back, 5 bases at V and 3 bases at J, with 20 bases in the middle. Germline values: CDR1 SGHTA, CDR2 FQGTGA. CDR3 coding DNA: TGTGCCAGCAGCCGAGGAGGGACGGGAGACTTTGGGGCCAACGTCCTGACTTTC. Translating gives CASSRGGTGDFGANVLTF.

V is TRBV19 and J is TRBJ1-6; 10 positions match TRBD1. The junction had 6 bases not matched to a gene; V was cut back by 5 bases and J by 8 bases. CDR1 is LNHDA and CDR2 is SQIVND in the germline V gene (reference sequence). The CDR3 is made up of 15 amino acids. The CDR3 region has the DNA TGTGCCAGTAGTGGGGACAGGGGATGGGATTCACCCCTCCACTTT. It yields the protein CASSGDRGWDSPLHF. Looking up the rest from reference TRBV19 and TRBJ1-6 gives the full variable domain: DGGITQSPKYLFRKEGQNVTLSCEQNLNHDAMYWYRQDPGQGLRLIYYSQIVNDFQKGDIAEGYSVSREKKESFPLTVTSAQKNPTAFYLCASSGDRGWDSPLHFGNGTRLTVT.

The rearrangement uses TRBV5-1 and TRBJ2-2; D call uncertain. The CDR3 consists of 16 residues. Trimming removed 5 bases from V and 1 base from J, with 15 bases in between. In germline, CDR1 is SGHRS, CDR2 YFSETQ. CDR3: CASRVRQAMNTGELFF. CDR3 coding DNA: TGCGCCAGCAGGGTTCGGCAGGCAATGAACACCGGGGAGCTGTTTTTT.

The chain links TRBV28 to TRBJ1-2; 8 bases map to TRBD1. The CDR3 is 14 amino acids. V trimming: 2 bases; J trimming: 8 bases; junction bases outside the gene matches: 7. The germline V gene encodes CDR1 MDHEN and CDR2 SYDVKM. The CDR3 bases are TGTGCCAGCAGTTTAGGACAGGGTTTAGGGGGCTACACCTTC. It translates to CASSLGQGLGGYTF.

The gene calls are TRBV6-5 and TRBJ1-2; 9 bases are a match to TRBD1. The CDR3 contains 13 residues. The junction had 5 bases not matched to a gene; V was cut back by 5 bases and J by 7 bases. CDR1 is MNHEY, CDR2 SVGAGI, per germline. CDR3 nucleotides: TGTGCCAGCAGTCCCCGGGACAGGGTTGGCTACACCTTC. The encoded protein is CASSPRDRVGYTF.

J is TRBJ1-1 and V is TRBV7-2; no firm D call. Trimming took off 1 base at V and 1 base at J, with 13 bases between the two ends. This CDR3 has 16 residues. Germline lookup yields CDR1 SGHTA and CDR2 FQGNSA. The CDR3 DNA is TGTGCCAGCAGCTTAGAAGCGAGAATGGGGAACACTGAAGCTTTCTTT. Its protein is CASSLEARMGNTEAFF.

The genes are TRBV11-2 and TRBJ2-7, with 7 bases fitting TRBD2. The CDR3 runs 15 residues. Per germline, CDR1 SGHAT and CDR2 FQNNGV. J lost 3 bases, V lost 4 bases, and 9 bases had no gene match. CDR3 DNA sequence: TGTGCCAGCAGCTCCCACGCGGGAGAGGGCTACGAGCAGTACTTC. Translated, it gives CASSSHAGEGYEQYF.